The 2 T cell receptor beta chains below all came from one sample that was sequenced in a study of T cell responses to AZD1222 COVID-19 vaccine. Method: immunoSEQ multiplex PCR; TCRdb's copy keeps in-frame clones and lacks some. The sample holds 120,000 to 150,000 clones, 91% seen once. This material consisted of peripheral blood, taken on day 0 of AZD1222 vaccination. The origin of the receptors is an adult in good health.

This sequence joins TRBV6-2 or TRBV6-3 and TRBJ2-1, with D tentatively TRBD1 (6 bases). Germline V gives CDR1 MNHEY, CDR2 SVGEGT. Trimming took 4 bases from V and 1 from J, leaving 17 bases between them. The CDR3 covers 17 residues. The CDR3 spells CASSFAAPGASYNEQFF. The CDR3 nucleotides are TGTGCCAGCAGTTTTGCCGCCCCAGGGGCATCCTACAATGAGCAGTTCTTC.

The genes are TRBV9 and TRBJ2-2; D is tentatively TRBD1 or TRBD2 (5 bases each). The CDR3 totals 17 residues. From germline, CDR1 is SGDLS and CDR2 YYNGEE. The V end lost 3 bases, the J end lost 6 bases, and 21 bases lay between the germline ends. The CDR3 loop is CASSALPGTPRPGELFF. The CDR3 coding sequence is TGTGCCAGCAGCGCCCTACCCGGGACCCCGCGTCCCGGGGAGCTGTTTTTT.